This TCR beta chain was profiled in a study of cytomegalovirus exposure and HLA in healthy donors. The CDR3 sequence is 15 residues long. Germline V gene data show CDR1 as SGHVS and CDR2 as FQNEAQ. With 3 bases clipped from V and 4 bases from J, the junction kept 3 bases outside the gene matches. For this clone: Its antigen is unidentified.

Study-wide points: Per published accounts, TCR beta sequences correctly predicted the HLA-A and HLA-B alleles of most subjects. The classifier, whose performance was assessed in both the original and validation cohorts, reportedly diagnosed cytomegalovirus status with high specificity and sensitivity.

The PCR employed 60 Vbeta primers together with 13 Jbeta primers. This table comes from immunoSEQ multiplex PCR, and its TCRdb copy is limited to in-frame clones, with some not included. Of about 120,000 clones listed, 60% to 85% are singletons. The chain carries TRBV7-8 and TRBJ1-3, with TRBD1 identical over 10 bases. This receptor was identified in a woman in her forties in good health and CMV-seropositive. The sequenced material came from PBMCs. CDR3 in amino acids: CASSFGTGEGNTIYF. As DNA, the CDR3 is TGTGCCAGCAGCTTCGGGACAGGGGAAGGAAACACCATATATTTT.